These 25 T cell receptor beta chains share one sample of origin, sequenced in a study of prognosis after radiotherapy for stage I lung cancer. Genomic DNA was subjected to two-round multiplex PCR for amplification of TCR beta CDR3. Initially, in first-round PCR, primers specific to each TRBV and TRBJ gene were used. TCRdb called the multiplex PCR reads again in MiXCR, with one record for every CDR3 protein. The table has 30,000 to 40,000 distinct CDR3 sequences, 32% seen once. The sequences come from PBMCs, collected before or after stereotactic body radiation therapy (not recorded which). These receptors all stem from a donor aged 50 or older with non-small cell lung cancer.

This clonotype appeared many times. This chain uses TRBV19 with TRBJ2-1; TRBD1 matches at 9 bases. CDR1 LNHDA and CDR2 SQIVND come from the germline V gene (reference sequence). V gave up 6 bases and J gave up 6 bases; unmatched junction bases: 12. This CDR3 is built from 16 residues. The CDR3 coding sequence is TGTGCCAGTAGAGTTTCGGGACAGGGTGGTGGCAATGAGCAGTTCTTC. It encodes CASRVSGQGGGNEQFF.

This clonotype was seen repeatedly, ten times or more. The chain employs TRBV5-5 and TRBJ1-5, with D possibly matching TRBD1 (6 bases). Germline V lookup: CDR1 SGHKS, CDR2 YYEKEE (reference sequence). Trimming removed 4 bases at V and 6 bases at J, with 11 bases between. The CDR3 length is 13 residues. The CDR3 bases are TGTGCCAGCAGCCTTGGGACACTTCAGCCCCAGCATTTT. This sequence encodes CASSLGTLQPQHF.

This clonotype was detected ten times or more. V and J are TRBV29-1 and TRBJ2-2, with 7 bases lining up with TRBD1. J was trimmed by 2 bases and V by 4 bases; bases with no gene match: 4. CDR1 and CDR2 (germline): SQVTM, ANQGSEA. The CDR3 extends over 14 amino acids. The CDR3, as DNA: TGCAGCGTTGTAGGGACAGAAAACACCGGGGAGCTGTTTTTT. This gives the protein CSVVGTENTGELFF.

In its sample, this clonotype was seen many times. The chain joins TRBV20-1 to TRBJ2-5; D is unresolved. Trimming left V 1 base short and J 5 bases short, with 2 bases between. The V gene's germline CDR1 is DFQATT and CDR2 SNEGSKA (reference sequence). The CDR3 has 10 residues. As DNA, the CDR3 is TGCAGTGCTAGAGGCGAGACCCAGTACTTC. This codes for CSARGETQYF.

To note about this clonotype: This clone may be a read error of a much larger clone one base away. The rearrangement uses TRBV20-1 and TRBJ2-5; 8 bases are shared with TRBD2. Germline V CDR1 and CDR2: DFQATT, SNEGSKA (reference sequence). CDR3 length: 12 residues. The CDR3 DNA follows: TGCAGTGCTGGGGGGACTAGAGAGACCCAGCACTTC. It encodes CSAGGTRETQHF.

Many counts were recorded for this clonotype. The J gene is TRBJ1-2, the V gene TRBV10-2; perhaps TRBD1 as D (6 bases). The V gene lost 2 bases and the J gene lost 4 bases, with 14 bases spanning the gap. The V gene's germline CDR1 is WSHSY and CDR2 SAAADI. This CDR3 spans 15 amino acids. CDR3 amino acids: CASSERAGEGYGYTF. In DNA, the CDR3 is TGCGCCAGCAGTGAGAGAGCAGGGGAGGGCTATGGCTACACCTTC.

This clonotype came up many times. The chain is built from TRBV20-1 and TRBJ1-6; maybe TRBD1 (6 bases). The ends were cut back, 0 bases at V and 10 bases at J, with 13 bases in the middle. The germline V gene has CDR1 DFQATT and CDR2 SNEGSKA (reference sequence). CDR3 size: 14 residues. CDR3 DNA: TGCAGTGCTAGAGATGGGGGGGGCTGGTCACCCCTCCACTTT. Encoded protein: CSARDGGGWSPLHF.

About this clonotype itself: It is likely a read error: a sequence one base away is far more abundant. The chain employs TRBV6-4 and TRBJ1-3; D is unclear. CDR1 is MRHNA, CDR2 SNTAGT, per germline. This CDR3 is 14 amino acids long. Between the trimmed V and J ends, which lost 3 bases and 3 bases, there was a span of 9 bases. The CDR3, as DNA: TGTGCCAGCAGTGAAGTTCCCGGTGGAAACACCATATATTTT. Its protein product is CASSEVPGGNTIYF.

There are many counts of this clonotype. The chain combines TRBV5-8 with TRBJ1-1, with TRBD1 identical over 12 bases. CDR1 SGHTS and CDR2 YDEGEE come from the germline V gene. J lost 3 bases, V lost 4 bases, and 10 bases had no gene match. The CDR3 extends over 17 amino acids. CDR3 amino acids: CASSPGTGGSRDTEAFF. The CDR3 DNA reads TGTGCCAGCAGCCCTGGGACAGGGGGCAGCCGGGACACTGAAGCTTTCTTT.

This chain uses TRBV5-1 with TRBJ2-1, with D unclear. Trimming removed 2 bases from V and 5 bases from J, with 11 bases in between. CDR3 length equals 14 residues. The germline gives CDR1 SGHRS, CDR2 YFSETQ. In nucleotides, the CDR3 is TGCGCCAGCAGCTTTTGGGGTTACGACAATGAGCAGTTCTTC. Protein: CASSFWGYDNEQFF.

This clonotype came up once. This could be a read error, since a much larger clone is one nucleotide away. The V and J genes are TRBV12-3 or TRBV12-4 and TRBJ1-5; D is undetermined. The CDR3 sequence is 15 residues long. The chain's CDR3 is CASIQVRNINQPRHF. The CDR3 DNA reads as TGTGCCAGCATCCAGGTGAGAAATATCAATCAGCCCCGGCATTTT.

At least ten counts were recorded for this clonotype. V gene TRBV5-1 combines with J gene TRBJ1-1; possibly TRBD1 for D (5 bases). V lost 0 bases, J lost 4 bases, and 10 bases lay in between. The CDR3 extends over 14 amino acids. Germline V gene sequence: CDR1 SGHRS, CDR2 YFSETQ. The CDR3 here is CASSLAGYGTEAFF. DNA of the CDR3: TGCGCCAGCAGCTTGGCAGGGTACGGCACTGAAGCTTTCTTT.

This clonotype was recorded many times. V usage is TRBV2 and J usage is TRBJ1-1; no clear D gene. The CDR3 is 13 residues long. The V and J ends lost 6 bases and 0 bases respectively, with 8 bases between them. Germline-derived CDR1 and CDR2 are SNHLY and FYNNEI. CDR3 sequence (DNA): TGTGCCAGCAGAACCGAGTTGAACACTGAAGCTTTCTTT. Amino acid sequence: CASRTELNTEAFF.

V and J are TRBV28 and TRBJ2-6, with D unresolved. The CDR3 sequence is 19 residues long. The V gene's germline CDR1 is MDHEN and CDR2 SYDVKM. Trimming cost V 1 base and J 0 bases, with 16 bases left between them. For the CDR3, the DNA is TGTGCCAGCAGTTTATCCTATCCACAAGTCCTCTCTGGGGCCAACGTCCTGACTTTC. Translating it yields CASSLSYPQVLSGANVLTF. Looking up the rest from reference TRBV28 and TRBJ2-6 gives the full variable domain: DVKVTQSSRYLVKRTGEKVFLECVQDMDHENMFWYRQDPGLGLRLIYFSYDVKMKEKGDIPEGYSVSREKKERFSLILESASTNQTSMYLCASSLSYPQVLSGANVLTFGAGSRLTVL.

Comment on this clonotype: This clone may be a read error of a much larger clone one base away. The CDR3 reads CASTSSRVANEKLFF. CDR3 bases: TGTGCCAGCACCTCCTCCAGGGTCGCTAATGAAAAACTGTTTTTT. This chain links TRBV6-1 with TRBJ1-4; tentative D call: TRBD1 (5 bases). The germline V gene has CDR1 MNHNS and CDR2 SASEGT. V shed 7 bases and J shed 3 bases, with 15 bases lying between them. CDR3 length: 15 amino acids.

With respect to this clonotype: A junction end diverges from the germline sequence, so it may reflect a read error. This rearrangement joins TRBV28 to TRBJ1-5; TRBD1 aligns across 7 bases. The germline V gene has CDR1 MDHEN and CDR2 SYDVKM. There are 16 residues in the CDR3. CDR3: CASSPPRGDRNQHQHF. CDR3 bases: TGTGCCAGCAGCCCCCCGCGGGGGGACAGAAATCAGCACCAGCATTTT.

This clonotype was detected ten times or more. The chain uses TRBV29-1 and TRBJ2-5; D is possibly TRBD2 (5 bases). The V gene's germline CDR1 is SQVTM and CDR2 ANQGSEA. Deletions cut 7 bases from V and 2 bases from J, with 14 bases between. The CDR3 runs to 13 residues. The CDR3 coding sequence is TGCAGCGCCAGCGGTGGGTCTCAAGAGACCCAGTACTTC. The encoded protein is CSASGGSQETQYF. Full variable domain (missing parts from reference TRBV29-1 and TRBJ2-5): SAVISQKPSRDICQRGTSLTIQCQVDSQVTMMFWYRQQPGQSLTLIATANQGSEATYESGFVIDKFPISRPNLTFSTLTVSNMSPEDSSIYLCSASGGSQETQYFGPGTRLLVL.

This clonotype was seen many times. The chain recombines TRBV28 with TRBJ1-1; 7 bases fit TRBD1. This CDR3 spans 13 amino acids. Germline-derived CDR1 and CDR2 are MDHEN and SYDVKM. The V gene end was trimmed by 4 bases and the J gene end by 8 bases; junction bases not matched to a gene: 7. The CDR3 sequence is CASSSGQEREAFF. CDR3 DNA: TGTGCCAGCAGTTCTGGACAGGAAAGAGAAGCTTTCTTT.

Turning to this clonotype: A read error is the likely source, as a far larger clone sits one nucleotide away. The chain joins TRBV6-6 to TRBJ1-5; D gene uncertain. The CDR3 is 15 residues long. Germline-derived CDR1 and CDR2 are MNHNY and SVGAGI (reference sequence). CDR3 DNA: TGTGCCAGCAGTTACTCGAGGATGGGCAATCGGCCCCAGCATTTT. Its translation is CASSYSRMGNRPQHF.

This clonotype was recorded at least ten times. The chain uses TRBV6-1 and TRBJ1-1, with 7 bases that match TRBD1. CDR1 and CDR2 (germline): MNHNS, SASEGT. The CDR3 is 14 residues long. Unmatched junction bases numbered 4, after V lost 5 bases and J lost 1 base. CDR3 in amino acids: CASSTDRENTEAFF. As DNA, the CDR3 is TGTGCCAGCAGTACCGACAGGGAGAACACTGAAGCTTTCTTT.

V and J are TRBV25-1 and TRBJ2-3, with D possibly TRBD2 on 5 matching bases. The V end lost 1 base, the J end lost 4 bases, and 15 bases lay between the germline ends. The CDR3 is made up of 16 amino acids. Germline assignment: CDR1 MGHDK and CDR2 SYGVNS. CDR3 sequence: CASSEFLAVPADTQYF. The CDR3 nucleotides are TGTGCCAGCAGTGAATTTCTAGCCGTGCCCGCAGATACGCAGTATTTT.

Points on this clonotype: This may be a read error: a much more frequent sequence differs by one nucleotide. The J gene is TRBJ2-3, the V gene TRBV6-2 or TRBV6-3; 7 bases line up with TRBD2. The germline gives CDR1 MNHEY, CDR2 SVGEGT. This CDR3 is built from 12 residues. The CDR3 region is CVSGEFAHTQYF. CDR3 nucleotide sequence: TGTGTCAGCGGGGAGTTTGCCCATACGCAGTATTTT.

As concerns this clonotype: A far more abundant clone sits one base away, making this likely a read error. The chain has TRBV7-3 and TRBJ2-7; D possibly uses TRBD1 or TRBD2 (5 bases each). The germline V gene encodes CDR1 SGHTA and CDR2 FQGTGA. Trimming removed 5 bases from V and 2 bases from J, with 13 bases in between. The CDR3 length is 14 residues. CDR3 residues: CASSARDEAYEQYF. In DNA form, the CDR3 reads TGTGCCAGCAGCGCCCGGGACGAAGCCTACGAGCAGTACTTC.

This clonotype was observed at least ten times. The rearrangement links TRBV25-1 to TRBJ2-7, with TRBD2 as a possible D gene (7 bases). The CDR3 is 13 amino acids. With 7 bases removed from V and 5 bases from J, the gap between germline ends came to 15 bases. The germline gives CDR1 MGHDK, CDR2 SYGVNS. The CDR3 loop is CASKLGGRDEQYF. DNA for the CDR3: TGTGCCAGCAAGCTGGGGGGGCGCGACGAGCAGTACTTC.

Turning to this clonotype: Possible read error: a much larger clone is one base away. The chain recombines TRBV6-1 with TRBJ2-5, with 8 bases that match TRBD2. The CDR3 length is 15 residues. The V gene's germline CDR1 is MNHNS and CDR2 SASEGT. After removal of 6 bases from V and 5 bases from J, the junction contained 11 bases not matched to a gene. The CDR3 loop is CASREPRGGAETQYF. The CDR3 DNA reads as TGTGCCAGCAGGGAACCTCGGGGGGGGGCCGAGACCCAGTACTTC.